A single sample gave rise to the 8 T cell receptor beta chains below, sequenced in a study of T cell repertoires in cytomegalovirus infection. MiXCR, applied by TCRdb to the reads, yields one record per CDR3 protein. Of around 550,000 distinct CDR3 sequences in the sample, about 26% were seen once. The source material was PBMCs. The receptors derive from a human donor in good health (CMV status not recorded). Some clones in this sample may be carry-over from other donors' samples.

This clonotype came up a few times. The chain recombines TRBV7-9 with TRBJ1-4; weak D call: TRBD1 (5 bases). Trimming removed 5 bases from V and 7 bases from J, with 23 bases in between. This CDR3 has 17 residues. Looked up from germline, CDR1 is SEHNR and CDR2 is FQNEAQ (reference sequence). CDR3 in DNA: TGTGCCAGCAGCCCCTTGGGGGACCCCCGGCGGAGTGAAAAACTGTTTTTT. It translates to CASSPLGDPRRSEKLFF.

This clonotype has just a few counts. The V and J genes are TRBV7-6 and TRBJ2-5; no clear D gene. Germline V gives CDR1 SGHVS, CDR2 FNYEAQ. The CDR3 is 13 residues long. Trimming cost V 0 bases and J 5 bases, with 7 bases left between them. CDR3 in amino acids: CASSLALGETQYF. CDR3 DNA sequence: TGTGCCAGCAGCTTAGCCCTTGGGGAGACCCAGTACTTC.

This clonotype was counted a few times. This rearrangement joins TRBV12-3 or TRBV12-4 to TRBJ1-2, with 8 bases identical to TRBD1. CDR3 size: 12 residues. After removal of 6 bases from V and 8 bases from J, the junction contained 5 bases not matched to a gene. DNA of the CDR3: TGTGCCAGCAGGGACAGGGTGGGAGGCTACACCTTC. It yields the protein CASRDRVGGYTF.

The chain couples TRBV29-1 to TRBJ2-5, with 9 positions matching TRBD2. Trimming removed 0 bases from V and 4 bases from J; junction bases left unmatched: 6. The V gene's germline CDR1 is SQVTM and CDR2 ANQGSEA. The length of the CDR3 is 15 residues. For the CDR3, the DNA is TGCAGCGTTGAAGAGGGGACTAGCCCGGGAGAGACCCAGTACTTC. This translates into CSVEEGTSPGETQYF.

The chain uses TRBV29-1 and TRBJ2-7, with 9 bases matching TRBD2. Unmatched junction bases numbered 15, after V lost 4 bases and J lost 5 bases. CDR3 length equals 16 residues. The germline V gene encodes CDR1 SQVTM and CDR2 ANQGSEA. The CDR3 spells CSVVYGNSGRVHEQYF. The CDR3, as DNA: TGCAGCGTTGTCTATGGGAATAGCGGGAGAGTACACGAGCAGTACTTC.

J is TRBJ2-7 and V is TRBV12-3 or TRBV12-4; maybe TRBD1 (6 bases). Trimming stripped 4 bases from V and 3 bases from J, with 13 bases between. The CDR3 loop spans 14 amino acids. The CDR3 is CASSYGDIFYEQYF. CDR3 nucleotide sequence: TGTGCCAGCAGTTACGGGGACATCTTCTACGAGCAGTACTTC.

This clonotype was seen a handful of times. The chain is built from TRBV6-4 and TRBJ2-1, with 8 nucleotides matching TRBD2. CDR3 length equals 15 residues. Germline V gives CDR1 MRHNA, CDR2 SNTAGT. V gave up 3 bases and J gave up 3 bases; unmatched junction bases: 4. The CDR3 coding sequence is TGTGCCAGCAGTGAAGGTAGCGGGGACTACAATGAGCAGTTCTTC. It specifies CASSEGSGDYNEQFF.

At least ten counts were recorded for this clonotype. The chain employs TRBV7-8 and TRBJ1-1, with D possibly being TRBD1 (6 bases). Germline CDR1 is SGHVS and CDR2 is FQNEAQ. The CDR3 runs to 15 residues. V gave up 6 bases and J gave up 4 bases, with 18 bases separating them. CDR3 nucleotides: TGTGCCAGCAGGACAAGGGGGATAGGGAGCACTGAAGCTTTCTTT. This gives the protein CASRTRGIGSTEAFF. Variable domain in full (rest from reference TRBV7-8 and TRBJ1-1): GAGVSQSPRYKVAKRGQDVALRCDPISGHVSLFWYQQALGQGPEFLTYFQNEAQLDKSGLPSDRFFAERPEGSVSTLKIQRTQQEDSAVYLCASRTRGIGSTEAFFGQGTRLTVV.